Listed here are 28 T cell receptor beta chains from one sample, sequenced in a study of CXCR3-negative and CXCR3-positive naive CD8 T cells. Broader study findings: CXCR3-positive naive cells carried more hydrophobic TRB CDR3s than CXCR3-negative ones.

The antigens these receptors bind are not known. Carrying UMI labels, the TRB cDNA libraries were prepared through 5' RACE. TCRdb reanalyzed the 5' RACE reads, giving one entry per CDR3 protein sequence and no DNA. Here the sample table reports roughly 7,500 distinct CDR3 sequences. What was sequenced was naive CXCR3+ CD8+ T cells from blood. Subset described: CD45RO-CCR7+CD27+CD95- naive CD8+ T cells expressing CXCR3 (TNR3+). The receptor set was obtained from a human donor in good health. Some clones in this sample may be carry-over from other donors' samples.

The chain is built from TRBV7-8 and TRBJ2-3; the D call of TRBD2 rests on TCRdb alone, since no DNA is present to check it. CDR3 size: 15 residues. Per the germline V gene, CDR1 is SGHVS and CDR2 is FQNEAQ. The CDR3 region is CASSFIQRTTDTQYF.

The chain links TRBV7-4 to TRBJ1-1. Germline V lookup: CDR1 SGHVT, CDR2 SQSDAQ. The CDR3 extends over 16 amino acids. CDR3 residues: CASSLGYREGFTEAFF.

The V call is TRBV19, the J call TRBJ1-1; TCRdb names TRBD1, which stays unverified in the absence of DNA. Germline-derived CDR1 and CDR2 are LNHDA and SQIVND (reference sequence). This CDR3 is built from 15 residues. CDR3 in amino acids: CASSTYSTDREEAFF.

This clonotype registers medium-sized by frequency. V gene TRBV21-1 combines with J gene TRBJ1-5; checking the TCRdb D call of TRBD1 is not possible without DNA. TRBV21-1 is termed a pseudogene. The CDR3 consists of 18 residues. CDR3 region: CASSSPGRPGGTMWAQHF.

This clonotype is labeled medium-sized based on frequency. V and J are TRBV20-1 and TRBJ2-3; TCRdb reports TRBD1, a call that lacks DNA to check it against. Germline V gene data show CDR1 as DFQATT and CDR2 as SNEGSKA (reference sequence). This CDR3 is built from 14 residues. This CDR3 reads CSARELALSDTQYF.

The chain carries TRBV29-1 and TRBJ1-1; the D call from TCRdb, TRBD1, cannot be confirmed without DNA. Germline CDR1 and CDR2: SQVTM and ANQGSEA. There are 13 residues in the CDR3. The CDR3 region is CSVQTGMNTEAFF.

This clonotype registers medium-sized by frequency. The rearrangement joins TRBV12-3 or TRBV12-4 to TRBJ2-3; checking the TCRdb D call of TRBD1 is not possible without DNA. The length of the CDR3 is 13 residues. CDR3 region: CASSLGRTDTQYF.

This clonotype is deemed medium-sized (0.01 to 0.1%) by its frequency. The V call is TRBV4-2, the J call TRBJ2-7; the TCRdb D gene call, TRBD2, has no DNA to confirm it. CDR3 size: 16 residues. Germline V CDR1 and CDR2: LGHNA, YNFKEQ. The CDR3 is CASSPRGGRASYEQYF.

The chain joins TRBV6-4 to TRBJ2-1; the TCRdb call, TRBD2, lacks DNA for checking. CDR3 length equals 14 residues. Per germline, CDR1 MRHNA and CDR2 SNTAGT. The CDR3 is CASSDSPSVNEQFF.

J is TRBJ2-7 and V is TRBV11-2; the D call of TRBD1 rests on TCRdb alone, since no DNA is present to check it. This CDR3 spans 15 amino acids. Germline CDR1 SGHAT, CDR2 FQNNGV. The CDR3 here is CASSKPWESSYEQYF.

Judged by frequency, this clonotype is medium-sized. The V call is TRBV12-5, the J call TRBJ2-5; the TRBD1 assignment by TCRdb is unverifiable without DNA. Germline CDR1 reads LGHNT; CDR2 reads FRNRAP. This CDR3 spans 15 amino acids. CDR3: CASGLPGQEGETQYF. The whole variable domain, filled in from reference TRBV12-5 and TRBJ2-5, reads DARVTQTPRHKVTEMGQEVTMRCQPILGHNTVFWYRQTMMQGLELLAYFRNRAPLDDSGMPKDRFSAEMPDATLATLKIQPSEPRDSAVYFCASGLPGQEGETQYFGPGTRLLVL.

Frequency places this clonotype as medium-sized. The chain links TRBV25-1 to TRBJ2-2; TCRdb designates TRBD2, a call that cannot be tested without DNA. CDR1 and CDR2 from the germline V gene are MGHDK and SYGVNS. The CDR3 has 17 residues. The chain's CDR3 is CASSEEVGNTNTGELFF.

The chain employs TRBV29-1 and TRBJ2-2; with no DNA, the TCRdb D assignment of TRBD1 cannot be verified. The CDR3 totals 13 residues. CDR1 and CDR2 from the germline V gene are SQVTM and ANQGSEA. The chain's CDR3 is CSVDPVGTRELFF.

This chain uses TRBV5-1 with TRBJ2-7; TCRdb reports TRBD2, a call that lacks DNA to check it against. CDR1 is SGHRS, CDR2 YFSETQ, per germline. CDR3 length equals 15 residues. CDR3 region: CASSARLAGMDEQYF. The variable domain in full, with the rest retrieved from reference TRBV5-1 and TRBJ2-7, is KAGVTQTPRYLIKTRGQQVTLSCSPISGHRSVSWYQQTPGQGLQFLFEYFSETQRNKGNFPGRFSGRQFSNSRSEMNVSTLELGDSALYLCASSARLAGMDEQYFGPGTRLTVT.

This clonotype is identified as medium-sized from frequency. The chain links TRBV29-1 to TRBJ1-2; with no DNA, the TCRdb D assignment of TRBD1 cannot be verified. This CDR3 comprises 12 residues. The V gene's germline CDR1 is SQVTM and CDR2 ANQGSEA. CDR3 protein: CSVEIGGYGYTF.

Frequency places this clonotype as medium-sized. The chain uses TRBV29-1 and TRBJ2-3; no DNA is available, so the TRBD2 call from TCRdb remains unchecked. CDR3 length: 11 residues. The germline V gene has CDR1 SQVTM and CDR2 ANQGSEA. The CDR3 spells CSVELPVTQYF.

This CDR3 reads CASSWTGAATQYF. The V gene is TRBV6-5, the J gene TRBJ2-5; TCRdb's D call, TRBD1, is unchecked because there is no DNA. Germline CDR1 is MNHEY and CDR2 is SVGAGI. CDR3 length: 13 residues.

The chain joins TRBV7-9 to TRBJ1-1; TCRdb indicates TRBD1, and absent DNA this call remains unverified. Germline V gene sequence: CDR1 SEHNR, CDR2 FQNEAQ (reference sequence). The CDR3 runs 14 residues. CDR3 sequence: CASSGRTGNTEAFF.

The gene calls are TRBV19 and TRBJ2-3. Looked up from germline, CDR1 is LNHDA and CDR2 is SQIVND (reference sequence). The CDR3 spans 15 residues. CDR3 sequence: CASSIQGYLSDTQYF.

The V and J genes are TRBV6-5 and TRBJ2-7. The CDR3 consists of 14 residues. The germline V gene has CDR1 MNHEY and CDR2 SVGAGI. CDR3 residues: CASSYVGENYEQYF.

Measured by frequency, this clonotype is medium-sized. V gene TRBV5-1 combines with J gene TRBJ1-2; the D call of TRBD1 rests on TCRdb alone, since no DNA is present to check it. CDR3 size: 17 residues. CDR1 SGHRS and CDR2 YFSETQ come from the germline V gene. The CDR3 reads CASKAWVSRTDDYGYTF.

By frequency, this clonotype registers medium-sized (0.01 to 0.1%). The rearrangement uses TRBV7-9 and TRBJ2-7; lacking DNA, the TRBD1 call made by TCRdb goes unchecked. CDR1 is SEHNR, CDR2 FQNEAQ, per germline (reference sequence). The CDR3 has 12 residues. CDR3 region: CASRHDRDEQYF.

The chain carries TRBV5-6 and TRBJ2-1; the TCRdb D gene call, TRBD1, has no DNA to confirm it. Germline loops: CDR1 SGHDT, CDR2 YYEEEE. The CDR3 is 16 amino acids. CDR3 in amino acids: CASSPSPGGLMDEQFF.

The V gene is TRBV5-5, the J gene TRBJ2-7; TCRdb's D call of TRBD1 is untestable without DNA. This CDR3 region has 14 residues. Per germline, CDR1 SGHKS and CDR2 YYEKEE (reference sequence). The CDR3 is CASTMGTGKYEQYF.

V gene TRBV29-1 combines with J gene TRBJ2-4. The CDR3 has 13 amino acids. Per the germline V gene, CDR1 is SQVTM and CDR2 is ANQGSEA. The chain's CDR3 is CSVEIYDKNIQYF. Full variable domain (outside the CDR3, taken from reference TRBV29-1 and TRBJ2-4): SAVISQKPSRDICQRGTSLTIQCQVDSQVTMMFWYRQQPGQSLTLIATANQGSEATYESGFVIDKFPISRPNLTFSTLTVSNMSPEDSSIYLCSVEIYDKNIQYFGAGTRLSVL.

The genes are TRBV14 and TRBJ2-7; with no DNA, the TCRdb D assignment of TRBD1 cannot be verified. CDR3 length equals 16 residues. CDR1 is SGHDN and CDR2 is FVKESK in the germline V gene. CDR3 protein: CASSQDLEGSQGEQYF.

This clonotype is identified as medium-sized from frequency. The J gene is TRBJ2-3, the V gene TRBV10-3; TCRdb picks TRBD2, but there is no DNA to check that call. This CDR3 is 18 amino acids long. Germline loops: CDR1 ENHRY, CDR2 SYGVKD. This CDR3 is CAISESLAGSINTDTQYF.

This clonotype counts as medium-sized by frequency. The chain recombines TRBV29-1 with TRBJ2-7; TCRdb proposes TRBD2, but this gene call is untestable without DNA. In germline, CDR1 is SQVTM, CDR2 ANQGSEA. This CDR3 has 15 amino acids. CDR3 region: CSVEVLGTGPYEQYF.